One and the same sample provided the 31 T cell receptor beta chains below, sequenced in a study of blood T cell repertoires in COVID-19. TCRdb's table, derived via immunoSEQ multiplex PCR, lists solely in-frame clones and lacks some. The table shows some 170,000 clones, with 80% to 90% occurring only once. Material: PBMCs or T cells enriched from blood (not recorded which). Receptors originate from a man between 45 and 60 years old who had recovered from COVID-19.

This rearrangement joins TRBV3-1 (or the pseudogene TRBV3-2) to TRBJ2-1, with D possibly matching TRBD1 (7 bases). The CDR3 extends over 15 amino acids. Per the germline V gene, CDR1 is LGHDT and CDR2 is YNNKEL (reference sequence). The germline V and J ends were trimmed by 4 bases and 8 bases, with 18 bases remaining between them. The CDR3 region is CASSRAGQQGYEQFF. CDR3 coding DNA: TGTGCCAGCAGCCGGGCGGGACAGCAAGGCTATGAGCAGTTCTTC.

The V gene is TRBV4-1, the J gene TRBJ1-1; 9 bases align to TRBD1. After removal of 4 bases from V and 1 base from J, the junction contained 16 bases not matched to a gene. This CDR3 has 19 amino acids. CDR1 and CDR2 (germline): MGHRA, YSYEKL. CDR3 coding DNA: TGCGCCAGCAGCCCCGGACAGGGGAGCACCCAAACCACGAACACTGAAGCTTTCTTT. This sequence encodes CASSPGQGSTQTTNTEAFF.

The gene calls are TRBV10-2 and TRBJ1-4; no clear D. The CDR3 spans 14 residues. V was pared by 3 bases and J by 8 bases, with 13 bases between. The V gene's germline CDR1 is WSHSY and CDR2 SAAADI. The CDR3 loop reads CASSELGPGEKLFF. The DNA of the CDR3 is TGCGCCAGCAGTGAACTCGGCCCGGGGGAAAAACTGTTTTTT.

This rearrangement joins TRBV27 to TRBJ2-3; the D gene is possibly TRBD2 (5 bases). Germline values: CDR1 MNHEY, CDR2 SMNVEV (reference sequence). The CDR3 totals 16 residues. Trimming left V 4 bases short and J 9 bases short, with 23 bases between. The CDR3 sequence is CASSSSLGSSLGTQYF. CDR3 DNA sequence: TGTGCCAGCAGTTCCTCCCTTGGATCTAGCTTAGGGACGCAGTATTTT.

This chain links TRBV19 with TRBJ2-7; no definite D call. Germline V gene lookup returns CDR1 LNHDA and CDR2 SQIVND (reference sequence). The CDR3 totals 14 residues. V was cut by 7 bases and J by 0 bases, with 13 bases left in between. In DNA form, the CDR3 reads TGTGCCAGTAAATCCCTGGCCAGCTCCTACGAGCAGTACTTC. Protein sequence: CASKSLASSYEQYF.

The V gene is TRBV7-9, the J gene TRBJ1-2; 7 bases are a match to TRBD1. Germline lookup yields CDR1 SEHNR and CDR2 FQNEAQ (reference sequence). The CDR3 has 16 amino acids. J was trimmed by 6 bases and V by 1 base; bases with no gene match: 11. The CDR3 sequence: CASSLEEWQGQNGYTF. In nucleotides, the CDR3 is TGTGCCAGCAGCTTAGAGGAATGGCAGGGACAGAATGGCTACACCTTC.

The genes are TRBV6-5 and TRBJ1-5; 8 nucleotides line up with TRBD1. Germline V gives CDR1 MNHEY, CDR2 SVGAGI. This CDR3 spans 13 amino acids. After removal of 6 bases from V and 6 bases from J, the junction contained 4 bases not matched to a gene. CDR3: CASRGQAGQPQHF. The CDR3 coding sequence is TGTGCCAGCAGGGGACAGGCAGGTCAGCCCCAGCATTTT.

The CDR3 is CASSLAANGYQPQHF. The CDR3 DNA is TGTGCCAGCAGCTTAGCCGCCAACGGGTACCAGCCCCAGCATTTT. The chain recombines TRBV7-8 with TRBJ1-5, with unresolved D. The germline V gene has CDR1 SGHVS and CDR2 FQNEAQ. Trimming removed 0 bases from V and 7 bases from J, with 13 bases in between. This CDR3 is built from 15 residues. Complete variable domain (other parts from reference TRBV7-8 and TRBJ1-5): GAGVSQSPRYKVAKRGQDVALRCDPISGHVSLFWYQQALGQGPEFLTYFQNEAQLDKSGLPSDRFFAERPEGSVSTLKIQRTQQEDSAVYLCASSLAANGYQPQHFGDGTRLSIL.

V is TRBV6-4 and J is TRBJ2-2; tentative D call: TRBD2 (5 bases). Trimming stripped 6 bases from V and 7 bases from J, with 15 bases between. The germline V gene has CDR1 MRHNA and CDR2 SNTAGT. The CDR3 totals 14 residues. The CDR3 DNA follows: TGTGCCAGCAGCTCCGGGGTCTCCAGCGGGGAGCTGTTTTTT. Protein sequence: CASSSGVSSGELFF.

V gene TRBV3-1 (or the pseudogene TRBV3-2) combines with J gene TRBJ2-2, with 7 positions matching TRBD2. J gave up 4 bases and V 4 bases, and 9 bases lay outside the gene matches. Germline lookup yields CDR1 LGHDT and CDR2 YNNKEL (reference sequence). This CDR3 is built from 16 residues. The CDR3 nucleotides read TGTGCCAGCAGCCCAAGGAAGGGGACTATCACCGGGGAGCTGTTTTTT. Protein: CASSPRKGTITGELFF.

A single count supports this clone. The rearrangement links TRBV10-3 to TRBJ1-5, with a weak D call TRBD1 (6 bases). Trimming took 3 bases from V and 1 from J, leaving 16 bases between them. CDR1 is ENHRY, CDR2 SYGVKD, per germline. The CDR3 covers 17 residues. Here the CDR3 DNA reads TGTGCCATCAGTGACGATGGGCAGAGGGGGAGCAATCAGCCCCAGCATTTT. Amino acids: CAISDDGQRGSNQPQHF.

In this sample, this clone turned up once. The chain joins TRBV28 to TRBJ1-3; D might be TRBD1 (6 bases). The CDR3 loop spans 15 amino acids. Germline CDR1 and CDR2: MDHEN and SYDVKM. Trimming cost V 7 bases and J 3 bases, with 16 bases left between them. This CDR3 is CASILNRVSGNTIYF. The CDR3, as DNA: TGTGCCAGCATCTTGAACAGGGTTAGTGGAAACACCATATATTTT.

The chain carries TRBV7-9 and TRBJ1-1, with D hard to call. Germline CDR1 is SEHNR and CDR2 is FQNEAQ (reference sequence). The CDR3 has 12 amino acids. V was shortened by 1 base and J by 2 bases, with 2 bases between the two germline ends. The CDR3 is CASSLVNTEAFF. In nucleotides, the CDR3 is TGTGCCAGCAGCTTAGTAAACACTGAAGCTTTCTTT.

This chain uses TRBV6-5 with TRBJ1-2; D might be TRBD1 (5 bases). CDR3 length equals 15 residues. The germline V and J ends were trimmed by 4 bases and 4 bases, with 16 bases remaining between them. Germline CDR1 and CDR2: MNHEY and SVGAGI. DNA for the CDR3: TGTGCCAGCAGTTTAACTCGACAGCTATCCTATGGCTACACCTTC. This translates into CASSLTRQLSYGYTF.

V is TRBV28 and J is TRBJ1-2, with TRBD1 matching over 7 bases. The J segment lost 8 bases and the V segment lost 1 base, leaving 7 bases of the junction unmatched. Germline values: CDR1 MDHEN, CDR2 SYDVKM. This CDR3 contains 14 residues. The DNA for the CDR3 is TGTGCCAGCAGTTTATTGGGCCCAGGGGGAGGCTACACCTTC. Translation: CASSLLGPGGGYTF.

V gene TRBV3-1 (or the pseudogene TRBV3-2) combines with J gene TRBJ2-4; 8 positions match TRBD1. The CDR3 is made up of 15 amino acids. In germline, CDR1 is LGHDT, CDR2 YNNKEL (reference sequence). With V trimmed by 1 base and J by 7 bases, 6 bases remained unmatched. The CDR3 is CASSQGGGTGNIQYF. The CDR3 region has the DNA TGTGCCAGCAGCCAAGGTGGAGGGACAGGTAACATTCAGTACTTC.

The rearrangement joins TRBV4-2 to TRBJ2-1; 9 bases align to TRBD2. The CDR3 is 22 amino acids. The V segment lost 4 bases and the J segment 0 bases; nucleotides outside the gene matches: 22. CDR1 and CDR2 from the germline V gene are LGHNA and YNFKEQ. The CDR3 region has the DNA TGTGCCAGCAGCCCCCGATACGTAGCGGGGGCCCGCGCCTCGAGCTCCTACAATGAGCAGTTCTTC. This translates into CASSPRYVAGARASSSYNEQFF.

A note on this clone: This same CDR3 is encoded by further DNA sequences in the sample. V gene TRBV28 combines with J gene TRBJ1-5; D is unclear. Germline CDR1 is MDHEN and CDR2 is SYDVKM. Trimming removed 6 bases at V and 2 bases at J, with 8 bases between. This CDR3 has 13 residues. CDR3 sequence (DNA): TGTGCCAGCAGATTGCCGGGCAATCAGCCCCAGCATTTT. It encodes CASRLPGNQPQHF.

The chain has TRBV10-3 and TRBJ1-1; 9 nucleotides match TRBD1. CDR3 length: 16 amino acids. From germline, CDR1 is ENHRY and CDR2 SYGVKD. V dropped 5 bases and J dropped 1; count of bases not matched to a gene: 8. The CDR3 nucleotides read TGTGCCATCAGTAGACAGGGGGGTGGAAGGAACACTGAAGCTTTCTTT. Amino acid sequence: CAISRQGGGRNTEAFF.

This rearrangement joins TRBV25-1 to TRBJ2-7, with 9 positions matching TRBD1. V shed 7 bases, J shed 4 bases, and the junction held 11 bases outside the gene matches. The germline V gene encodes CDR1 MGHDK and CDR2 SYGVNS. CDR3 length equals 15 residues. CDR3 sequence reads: CASTLSGTGSYEQYF. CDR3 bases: TGTGCCAGCACCCTGAGCGGGACAGGGTCGTACGAGCAGTACTTC.

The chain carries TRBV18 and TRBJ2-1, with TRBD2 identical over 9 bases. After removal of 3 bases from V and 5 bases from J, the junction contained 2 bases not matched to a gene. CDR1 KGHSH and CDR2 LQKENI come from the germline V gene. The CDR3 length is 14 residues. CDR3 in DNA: TGTGCCAGCTCACCCGGGACTAGCAACAATGAGCAGTTCTTC. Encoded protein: CASSPGTSNNEQFF.

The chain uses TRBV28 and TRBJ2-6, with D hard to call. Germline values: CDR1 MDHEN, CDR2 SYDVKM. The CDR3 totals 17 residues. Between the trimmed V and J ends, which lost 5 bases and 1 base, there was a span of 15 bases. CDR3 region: CASSPITTRSGANVLTF. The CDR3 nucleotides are TGTGCCAGCAGTCCGATAACAACACGATCTGGGGCCAACGTCCTGACTTTC.

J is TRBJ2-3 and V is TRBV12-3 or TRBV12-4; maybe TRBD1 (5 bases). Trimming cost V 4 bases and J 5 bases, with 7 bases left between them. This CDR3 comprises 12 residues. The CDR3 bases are TGTGCCAGCAGTTCCAGGGTAGATACGCAGTATTTT. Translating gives CASSSRVDTQYF.

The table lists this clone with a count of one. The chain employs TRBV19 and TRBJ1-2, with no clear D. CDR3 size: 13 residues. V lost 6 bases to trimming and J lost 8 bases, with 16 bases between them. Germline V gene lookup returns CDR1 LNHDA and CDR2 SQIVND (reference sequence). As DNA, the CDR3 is TGTGCCAGTAGCGGAAATTCGGAGCGCGGCTACACCTTC. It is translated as CASSGNSERGYTF.

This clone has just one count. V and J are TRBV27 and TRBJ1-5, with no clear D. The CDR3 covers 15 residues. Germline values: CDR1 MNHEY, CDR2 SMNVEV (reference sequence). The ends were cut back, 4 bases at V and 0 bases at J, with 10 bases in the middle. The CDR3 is CASSWAGYSNQPQHF. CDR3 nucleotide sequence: TGTGCCAGCAGTTGGGCCGGATATAGCAATCAGCCCCAGCATTTT.

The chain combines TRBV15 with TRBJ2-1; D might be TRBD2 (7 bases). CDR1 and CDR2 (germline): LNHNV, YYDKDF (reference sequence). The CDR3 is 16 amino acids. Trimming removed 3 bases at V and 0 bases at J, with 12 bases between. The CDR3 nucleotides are TGTGCCACCAGCAGGAGAGGGGGGGTCTCCTACAATGAGCAGTTCTTC. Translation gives CATSRRGGVSYNEQFF.

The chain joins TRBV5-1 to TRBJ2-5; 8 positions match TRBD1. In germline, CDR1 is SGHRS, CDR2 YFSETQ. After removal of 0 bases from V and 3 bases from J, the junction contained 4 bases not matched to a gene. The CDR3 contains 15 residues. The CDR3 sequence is CASSLGTGKKETQYF. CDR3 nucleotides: TGCGCCAGCAGCTTGGGGACAGGGAAGAAAGAGACCCAGTACTTC.

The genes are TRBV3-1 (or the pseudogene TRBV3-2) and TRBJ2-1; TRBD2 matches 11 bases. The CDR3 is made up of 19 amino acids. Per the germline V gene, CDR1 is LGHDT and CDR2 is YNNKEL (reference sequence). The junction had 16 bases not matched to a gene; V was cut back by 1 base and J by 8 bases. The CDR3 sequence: CASSQGRSLAGGFRDEQFF. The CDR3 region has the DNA TGTGCCAGCAGCCAAGGACGTAGTCTAGCGGGGGGATTTCGAGATGAGCAGTTCTTC.

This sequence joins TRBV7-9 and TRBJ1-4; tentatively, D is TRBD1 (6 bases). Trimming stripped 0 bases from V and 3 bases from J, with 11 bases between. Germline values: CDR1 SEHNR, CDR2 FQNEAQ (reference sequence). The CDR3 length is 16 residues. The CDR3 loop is CASSLAVGGANEKLFF. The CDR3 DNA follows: TGTGCCAGCAGCTTAGCGGTAGGGGGGGCTAATGAAAAACTGTTTTTT.

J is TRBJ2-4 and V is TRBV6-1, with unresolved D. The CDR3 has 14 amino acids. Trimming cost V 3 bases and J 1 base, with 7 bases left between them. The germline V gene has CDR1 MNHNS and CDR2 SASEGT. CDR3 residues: CASSDTGAKNIQYF. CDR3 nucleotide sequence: TGTGCCAGCAGTGACACCGGGGCCAAAAACATTCAGTACTTC.

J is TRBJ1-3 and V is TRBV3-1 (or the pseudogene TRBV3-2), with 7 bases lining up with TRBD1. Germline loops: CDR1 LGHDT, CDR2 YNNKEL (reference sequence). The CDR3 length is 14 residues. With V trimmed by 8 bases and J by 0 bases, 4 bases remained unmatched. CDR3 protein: CASEGTVSGNTIYF. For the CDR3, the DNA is TGTGCCAGCGAGGGGACAGTCTCTGGAAACACCATATATTTT.